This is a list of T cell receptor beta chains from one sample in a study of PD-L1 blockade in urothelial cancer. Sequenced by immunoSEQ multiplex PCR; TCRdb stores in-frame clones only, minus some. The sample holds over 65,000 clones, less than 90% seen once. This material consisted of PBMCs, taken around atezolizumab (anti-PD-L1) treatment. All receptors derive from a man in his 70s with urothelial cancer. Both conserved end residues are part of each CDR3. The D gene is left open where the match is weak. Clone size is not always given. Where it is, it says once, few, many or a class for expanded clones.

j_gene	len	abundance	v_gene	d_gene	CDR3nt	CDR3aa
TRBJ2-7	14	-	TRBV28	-	TGTGCCAGCAGTTTAGGAGGATTTGTCTACGAGCAGTACTTC	CASSLGGFVYEQYF
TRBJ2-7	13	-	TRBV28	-	TGTGCCAGCAGTTTTCTCACGATCGGCGAGCAGTACTTC	CASSFLTIGEQYF
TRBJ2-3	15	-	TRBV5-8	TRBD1	TGTGCCAGCAGCTTGGCTGACAGGGCAACAGATACGCAGTATTTT	CASSLADRATDTQYF
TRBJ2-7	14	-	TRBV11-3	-	TGTGCCAGCAGCGTCAATCCCGGGGCCTACGAGCAGTACTTC	CASSVNPGAYEQYF
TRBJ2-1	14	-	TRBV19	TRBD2	TGTGCCAGTAGTCCCCGGACTAGCGCCAATGAGCAGTTCTTC	CASSPRTSANEQFF
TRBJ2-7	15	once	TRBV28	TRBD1	TGTGCCAGCAGACTCGCTACAGGGGGCGGGTACGAGCAGTACTTC	CASRLATGGGYEQYF
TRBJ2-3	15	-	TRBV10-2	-	TGCGCCAGCCACGAGGACCGGAGCGGTCGAGATACGCAGTATTTT	CASHEDRSGRDTQYF
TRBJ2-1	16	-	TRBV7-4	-	TGTGCCAGCAGCTTTACAGGGACTAATATCTACAATGAGCAGTTCTTC	CASSFTGTNIYNEQFF
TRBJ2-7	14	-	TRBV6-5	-	TGTGCCAGCAGTACGGCGACAGTCTCCTACGAGCAGTACTTC	CASSTATVSYEQYF
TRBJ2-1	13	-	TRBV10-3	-	TGTGCCATCATGGAGGGGCCTGGGGGTGAGCAGTTCTTC	CAIMEGPGGEQFF
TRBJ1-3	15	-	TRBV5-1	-	TGCGCCAGCAGCCCCATCCAGGGAGGAGGAAACACCATATATTTT	CASSPIQGGGNTIYF
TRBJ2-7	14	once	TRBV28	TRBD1	TGTGCCAGCAGTTTTGGAGACAGGGAATACGAGCAGTACTTC	CASSFGDREYEQYF
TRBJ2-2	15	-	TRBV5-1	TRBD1	TGCGCCAGCGACCGGACAGGGGCTAGTCCCGGGGAGCTGTTTTTT	CASDRTGASPGELFF
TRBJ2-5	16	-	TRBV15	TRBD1	TGTGCCACCAGCAGAACCGGGACAGGGGGCGCGCAGACCCAGTACTTC	CATSRTGTGGAQTQYF
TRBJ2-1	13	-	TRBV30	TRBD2	TGTGCCTGGAGAACTAGCGGGAGGGATGAGCAGTTCTTC	CAWRTSGRDEQFF
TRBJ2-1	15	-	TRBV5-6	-	TGTGCCAGCAGCTTGTTCGGGAGCGGATACAATGAGCAGTTCTTC	CASSLFGSGYNEQFF
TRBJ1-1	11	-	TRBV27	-	TGTGCCACCCAGGTAGGCACTGAAGCTTTCTTT	CATQVGTEAFF
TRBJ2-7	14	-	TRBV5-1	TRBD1	TGCGCCAGCAGCCCAGGGGGTCCAACCTACGAGCAGTACTTC	CASSPGGPTYEQYF
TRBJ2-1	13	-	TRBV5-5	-	TGTGCCAGCAGCTTCAGACTGGACAATGAGCAGTTCTTC	CASSFRLDNEQFF
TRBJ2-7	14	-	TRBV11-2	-	TGTGCCAGCAGCGGTAGGACTGTCACCTACGAGCAGTACTTC	CASSGRTVTYEQYF
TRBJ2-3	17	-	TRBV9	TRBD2	TGTGCCAGCAGCGCTGGGACTAGCGGGAGGGTGACAGATACGCAGTATTTT	CASSAGTSGRVTDTQYF
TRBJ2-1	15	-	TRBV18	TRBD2	TGTGCCAGCTCACTAACTAGCGGGACTATCAATGAGCAGTTCTTC	CASSLTSGTINEQFF
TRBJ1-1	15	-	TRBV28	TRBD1	TGTGCCAGCAGAATCAACAGGGGGCAAGGCACTGAAGCTTTCTTT	CASRINRGQGTEAFF